The source of this T cell receptor (beta chain) is a study of response to subunit inactivated influenza vaccine. Findings of the study overall: T cells newly recruited by each seasonal influenza vaccination are few, the authors suggested.

This CDR3 has 14 amino acids. V lost 2 bases, J lost 8 bases, and 14 bases lay in between. Per the germline V gene, CDR1 is SGHRS and CDR2 is YFSETQ. MiXCR, applied by TCRdb to the RT-PCR reads, yields one record per CDR3 protein. The sample carries some 520,000 distinct CDR3 sequences, about 17% recorded once. This clonotype appeared a few times. Antigen unknown. This clonotype was obtained from a man aged 50 to 75 who received an inactivated influenza vaccine. The chain joins TRBV5-1 to TRBJ2-1, with D perhaps TRBD2 (5 bases). The material sequenced was CD4+ T cells sorted from PBMCs, taken less than 30 months after vaccination. The CDR3 nucleotides are TGCGCCAGCAGCTTTCGGGAATCCCCCGATGAGCAGTTCTTC. It codes for CASSFRESPDEQFF. The whole variable domain, remainder taken from reference TRBV5-1 and TRBJ2-1, is KAGVTQTPRYLIKTRGQQVTLSCSPISGHRSVSWYQQTPGQGLQFLFEYFSETQRNKGNFPGRFSGRQFSNSRSEMNVSTLELGDSALYLCASSFRESPDEQFFGPGTRLTVL.